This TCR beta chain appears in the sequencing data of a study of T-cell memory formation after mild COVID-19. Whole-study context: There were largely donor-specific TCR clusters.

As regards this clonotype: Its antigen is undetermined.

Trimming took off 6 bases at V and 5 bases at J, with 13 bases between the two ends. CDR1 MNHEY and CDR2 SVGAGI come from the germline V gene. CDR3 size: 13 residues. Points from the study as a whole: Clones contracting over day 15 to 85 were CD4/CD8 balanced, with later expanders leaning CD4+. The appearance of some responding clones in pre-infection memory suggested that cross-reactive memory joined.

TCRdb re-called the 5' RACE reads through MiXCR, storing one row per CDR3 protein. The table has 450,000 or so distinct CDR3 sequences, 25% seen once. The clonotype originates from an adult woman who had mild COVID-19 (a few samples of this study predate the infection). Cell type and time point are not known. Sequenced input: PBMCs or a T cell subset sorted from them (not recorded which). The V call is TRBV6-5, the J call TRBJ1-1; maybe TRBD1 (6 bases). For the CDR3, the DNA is TGTGCCAGCAGCCACAGGGTCCGGACTGAAGCTTTCTTT. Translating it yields CASSHRVRTEAFF.